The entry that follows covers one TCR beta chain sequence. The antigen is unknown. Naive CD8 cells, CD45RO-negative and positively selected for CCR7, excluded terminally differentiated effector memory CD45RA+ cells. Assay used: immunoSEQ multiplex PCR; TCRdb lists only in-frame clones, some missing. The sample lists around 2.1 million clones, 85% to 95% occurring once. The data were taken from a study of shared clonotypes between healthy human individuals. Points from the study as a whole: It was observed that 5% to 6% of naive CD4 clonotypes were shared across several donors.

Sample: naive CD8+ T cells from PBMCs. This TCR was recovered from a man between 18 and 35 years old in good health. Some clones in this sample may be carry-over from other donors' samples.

In DNA form, the CDR3 reads TGCGCCAGCAACCCCCGGAGGCGCAGGGGGTCCGGGGAGCTGTTTTTT. This sequence encodes CASNPRRRRGSGELFF. This chain uses TRBV4-3 with TRBJ2-2, with TRBD1 matching over 7 bases. This CDR3 is built from 16 residues. CDR1 and CDR2 from the germline V gene are LGHNA and YSLEER. The V gene end was trimmed by 7 bases and the J gene end by 6 bases; junction bases not matched to a gene: 14.